These T cell receptor beta chains were read from a single sample in a study of T cell responses to AZD1222 COVID-19 vaccine. The method was immunoSEQ multiplex PCR; TCRdb's version includes in-frame clones alone and lacks a portion of them. The repertoire includes about 150,000 clones, around 90% of them detected once, and 3% to 3.5% sits in the top ten. The source material was peripheral blood, sampled 28 days after the second AZD1222 dose. Receptor source: an adult who received the AZD1222 COVID-19 vaccine. Each CDR3 is given with its conserved first and last residue. A D gene is named only where the DNA matches it firmly. Some rows mark clone size as missing; the rest say once, few, many or name a class of expanded clone.

CDR3 DNA: TGTGCCAGTACCCGGGGGGTAAGCAATCAGCCCCAGCATTTT
CDR3 protein: CASTRGVSNQPQHF
D gene: NA
CDR3 length: 14
J gene: TRBJ1-5
clone size: once
V gene: TRBV19

CDR3 DNA: TGCGCCAGCAGCTGGGAGAGAACGGGACAGACGACCAATGAGCAGTTCTTC
CDR3 protein: CASSWERTGQTTNEQFF
D gene: TRBD1
CDR3 length: 17
J gene: TRBJ2-1
clone size: NA
V gene: TRBV5-1

CDR3 DNA: TGTGCCAGCAGCTTAGGGGCCTACGAGCAGTACTTC
CDR3 protein: CASSLGAYEQYF
D gene: NA
CDR3 length: 12
J gene: TRBJ2-7
clone size: once
V gene: TRBV11-2

CDR3 DNA: TGTGCCAGCAGCCAGTACAAGACTTTCACAGATACGCAGTATTTT
CDR3 protein: CASSQYKTFTDTQYF
D gene: NA
CDR3 length: 15
J gene: TRBJ2-3
clone size: NA
V gene: TRBV3-1/TRBV3-2

CDR3 DNA: TGCAGTGCTAGTCGGCGCGGGAGCTCCTACAATGAGCAGTTCTTC
CDR3 protein: CSASRRGSSYNEQFF
D gene: TRBD2
CDR3 length: 15
J gene: TRBJ2-1
clone size: NA
V gene: TRBV20-1

CDR3 DNA: TGTGCCAGCAGTCAGCAAGAGGCTCTCGAAGCTTTCTTT
CDR3 protein: CASSQQEALEAFF
D gene: NA
CDR3 length: 13
J gene: TRBJ1-1
clone size: once
V gene: TRBV2

CDR3 DNA: TGTGCCAGCAGCGCCCGACAGACGAACACTGAAGCTTTCTTT
CDR3 protein: CASSARQTNTEAFF
D gene: NA
CDR3 length: 14
J gene: TRBJ1-1
clone size: NA
V gene: TRBV7-6

CDR3 DNA: TGTGCCAGCAGTGAAAGGGAGATCAAAAACATTCAGTACTTC
CDR3 protein: CASSEREIKNIQYF
D gene: NA
CDR3 length: 14
J gene: TRBJ2-4
clone size: NA
V gene: TRBV2

CDR3 DNA: TGCGCCAGCAGCTTAGAGGCCAGCGGGAGGGCGTCAGATACGCAGTATTTT
CDR3 protein: CASSLEASGRASDTQYF
D gene: TRBD2
CDR3 length: 17
J gene: TRBJ2-3
clone size: few
V gene: TRBV5-1

CDR3 DNA: TGTGCCAGCAGCTCGACCCACCGTAACTATGGCTACACCTTC
CDR3 protein: CASSSTHRNYGYTF
D gene: NA
CDR3 length: 14
J gene: TRBJ1-2
clone size: NA
V gene: TRBV7-9

CDR3 DNA: TGTGCCAGCAGCCGTGGGACAGTAGGGGAAAAACTGTTTTTT
CDR3 protein: CASSRGTVGEKLFF
D gene: TRBD1
CDR3 length: 14
J gene: TRBJ1-4
clone size: NA
V gene: TRBV7-2

CDR3 DNA: TGCGCCAGCAGCTTGGATACAGGGAGTAATTCACCCCTCCACTTT
CDR3 protein: CASSLDTGSNSPLHF
D gene: NA
CDR3 length: 15
J gene: TRBJ1-6
clone size: NA
V gene: TRBV5-1

CDR3 DNA: TGCGCCAGCAGGGTGGGGTTCACAGATACGCAGTATTTT
CDR3 protein: CASRVGFTDTQYF
D gene: NA
CDR3 length: 13
J gene: TRBJ2-3
clone size: NA
V gene: TRBV10-2

CDR3 DNA: TGTGCCAGCAGATTTTCCAACTATGGCTACACCTTC
CDR3 protein: CASRFSNYGYTF
D gene: NA
CDR3 length: 12
J gene: TRBJ1-2
clone size: NA
V gene: TRBV12-3/TRBV12-4

CDR3 DNA: TGTGCCAGCGCCCAAGAACAGAGTAATTCACCCCTCCACTTT
CDR3 protein: CASAQEQSNSPLHF
D gene: NA
CDR3 length: 14
J gene: TRBJ1-6
clone size: NA
V gene: TRBV7-9

CDR3 DNA: TGTGCCACGGGGACAGGTTTGTTTGGCTACACCTTC
CDR3 protein: CATGTGLFGYTF
D gene: TRBD1
CDR3 length: 12
J gene: TRBJ1-2
clone size: NA
V gene: TRBV19

CDR3 DNA: TGTGCCAGCAGCAACACAGGGGTGGAAGGCTACACCTTC
CDR3 protein: CASSNTGVEGYTF
D gene: TRBD1
CDR3 length: 13
J gene: TRBJ1-2
clone size: NA
V gene: TRBV12-3/TRBV12-4

CDR3 DNA: TGTGCCAGCAGCTTGTTCGGCGGGAGCCCCTCCTCCTACAATGAGCAGTTCTTC
CDR3 protein: CASSLFGGSPSSYNEQFF
D gene: TRBD2
CDR3 length: 18
J gene: TRBJ2-1
clone size: NA
V gene: TRBV7-9

CDR3 DNA: TGTGCCAGCAGCCAAGCGGAAGAGACCCAGTACTTC
CDR3 protein: CASSQAEETQYF
D gene: NA
CDR3 length: 12
J gene: TRBJ2-5
clone size: NA
V gene: TRBV3-1/TRBV3-2

CDR3 DNA: TGTGCCAGCAGCCAACAGGGGCTAAACACTGAAGCTTTCTTT
CDR3 protein: CASSQQGLNTEAFF
D gene: NA
CDR3 length: 14
J gene: TRBJ1-1
clone size: NA
V gene: TRBV3-1/TRBV3-2

CDR3 DNA: TGTGCCGGGGGGACAGGGAATTTGAACACTGAAGCTTTCTTT
CDR3 protein: CAGGTGNLNTEAFF
D gene: TRBD1
CDR3 length: 14
J gene: TRBJ1-1
clone size: NA
V gene: TRBV6-5

CDR3 DNA: TGTGCCAGCAGCTTAGCGACTGCCGGGAGGAACACTGAAGCTTTCTTT
CDR3 protein: CASSLATAGRNTEAFF
D gene: NA
CDR3 length: 16
J gene: TRBJ1-1
clone size: NA
V gene: TRBV7-8

CDR3 DNA: TGCGCCAGCAGAGGCGGGAGTAGCTACGAGCAGTACTTC
CDR3 protein: CASRGGSSYEQYF
D gene: TRBD2
CDR3 length: 13
J gene: TRBJ2-7
clone size: NA
V gene: TRBV5-1

CDR3 DNA: TGTGCCAGCAGCGCGCAGTGGGGGTATAACTATGGCTACACCTTC
CDR3 protein: CASSAQWGYNYGYTF
D gene: NA
CDR3 length: 15
J gene: TRBJ1-2
clone size: NA
V gene: TRBV11-3

CDR3 DNA: TGTGCCACCAGCAGAGGACCGAAGAACACTGAAGCTTTCTTT
CDR3 protein: CATSRGPKNTEAFF
D gene: NA
CDR3 length: 14
J gene: TRBJ1-1
clone size: NA
V gene: TRBV15

CDR3 DNA: TGTGCCAGCAGCTTGCTCTGGGGAGAACACATTCAGTACTTC
CDR3 protein: CASSLLWGEHIQYF
D gene: NA
CDR3 length: 14
J gene: TRBJ2-4
clone size: NA
V gene: TRBV5-8

CDR3 DNA: TGCGCCAGCAGCTTCGGGACAGGAGTGAACACTGAAGCTTTCTTT
CDR3 protein: CASSFGTGVNTEAFF
D gene: TRBD1
CDR3 length: 15
J gene: TRBJ1-1
clone size: once
V gene: TRBV5-1

CDR3 DNA: TGTGCCAGCAGCTCTCACACTGAAAAACTGTTTTTT
CDR3 protein: CASSSHTEKLFF
D gene: NA
CDR3 length: 12
J gene: TRBJ1-4
clone size: NA
V gene: TRBV7-9

CDR3 DNA: TGTGCCAGCTCACGGGGGCCCGAGGGCTATGGCTACACCTTC
CDR3 protein: CASSRGPEGYGYTF
D gene: NA
CDR3 length: 14
J gene: TRBJ1-2
clone size: once
V gene: TRBV18

CDR3 DNA: TGTGCCAGCAGCCCCTGGGACAGTTACAATGAGCAGTTCTTC
CDR3 protein: CASSPWDSYNEQFF
D gene: TRBD1
CDR3 length: 14
J gene: TRBJ2-1
clone size: NA
V gene: TRBV7-9

CDR3 DNA: TGTGCCAGCAGCTCTCCAGGGCCCAATCAGCCCCAGCATTTT
CDR3 protein: CASSSPGPNQPQHF
D gene: NA
CDR3 length: 14
J gene: TRBJ1-5
clone size: NA
V gene: TRBV7-2

CDR3 DNA: TGTGCCAGTAGTAGCCCTCGGGCAGGGACGATGCAGATGAATCAGCCCCAGCATTTT
CDR3 protein: CASSSPRAGTMQMNQPQHF
D gene: NA
CDR3 length: 19
J gene: TRBJ1-5
clone size: NA
V gene: TRBV19

CDR3 DNA: TGTGCCAGCAGTTTACTTACAGGGCTGGATGGCTACACCTTC
CDR3 protein: CASSLLTGLDGYTF
D gene: NA
CDR3 length: 14
J gene: TRBJ1-2
clone size: NA
V gene: TRBV27

CDR3 DNA: TGTGCCAGCAGTTTATCCCCTGGGGCGGGAGGTCGCGCAGATACGCAGTATTTT
CDR3 protein: CASSLSPGAGGRADTQYF
D gene: TRBD2
CDR3 length: 18
J gene: TRBJ2-3
clone size: NA
V gene: TRBV28

CDR3 DNA: TGTGCCAGCAGCTTAGCGCAACAGGTCACTGAAGCTTTCTTT
CDR3 protein: CASSLAQQVTEAFF
D gene: NA
CDR3 length: 14
J gene: TRBJ1-1
clone size: NA
V gene: TRBV7-2

CDR3 DNA: TGTGCCAGCAGTGAGGGGTTTGGACAGGGGAAAGGCGGCTACACCTTC
CDR3 protein: CASSEGFGQGKGGYTF
D gene: TRBD1
CDR3 length: 16
J gene: TRBJ1-2
clone size: NA
V gene: TRBV6-1

CDR3 DNA: TGTGCCAGCAGCTTAGGGACAGGGGGCTGGAACACTGAAGCTTTCTTT
CDR3 protein: CASSLGTGGWNTEAFF
D gene: TRBD1
CDR3 length: 16
J gene: TRBJ1-1
clone size: NA
V gene: TRBV5-6

CDR3 DNA: TGTGCCAGCTCACCACCTTCCCCTGAGAGCAAAAACATTCAGTACTTC
CDR3 protein: CASSPPSPESKNIQYF
D gene: NA
CDR3 length: 16
J gene: TRBJ2-4
clone size: NA
V gene: TRBV18

CDR3 DNA: TGTGCCAGCAGCGTCACGGGACTAGCGGGTTACAATGAGCAGTTCTTC
CDR3 protein: CASSVTGLAGYNEQFF
D gene: TRBD2
CDR3 length: 16
J gene: TRBJ2-1
clone size: NA
V gene: TRBV11-2

CDR3 DNA: TGTGCCACCAGTGATTTCGAGACCCAGTACTTC
CDR3 protein: CATSDFETQYF
D gene: NA
CDR3 length: 11
J gene: TRBJ2-5
clone size: NA
V gene: TRBV24-1

CDR3 DNA: TGCGCCAGCAGCTCGACCCCCGGGAGATCCTACAATGAGCAGTTCTTC
CDR3 protein: CASSSTPGRSYNEQFF
D gene: NA
CDR3 length: 16
J gene: TRBJ2-1
clone size: NA
V gene: TRBV4-1

CDR3 DNA: TGTGCCATCAGGATGGACAGGGGGACAGATACGCAGTATTTT
CDR3 protein: CAIRMDRGTDTQYF
D gene: TRBD1
CDR3 length: 14
J gene: TRBJ2-3
clone size: NA
V gene: TRBV10-3

CDR3 DNA: TGCAGCGTTGATGAAAGCGAGGCTTTCTTT
CDR3 protein: CSVDESEAFF
D gene: NA
CDR3 length: 10
J gene: TRBJ1-1
clone size: NA
V gene: TRBV29-1

CDR3 DNA: TGTGCCATCAGTGAGAAGGGGAGGTCGGATACGCAGTATTTT
CDR3 protein: CAISEKGRSDTQYF
D gene: NA
CDR3 length: 14
J gene: TRBJ2-3
clone size: once
V gene: TRBV10-3

CDR3 DNA: TGTGCCTGGAGTCCTGGACTGTCAACTAATGAAAAACTGTTTTTT
CDR3 protein: CAWSPGLSTNEKLFF
D gene: NA
CDR3 length: 15
J gene: TRBJ1-4
clone size: NA
V gene: TRBV30

CDR3 DNA: TGTGCCAGCAGTGAAGCGGCGGGGGCCTTTAGCAATCAGCCCCAGCATTTT
CDR3 protein: CASSEAAGAFSNQPQHF
D gene: NA
CDR3 length: 17
J gene: TRBJ1-5
clone size: once
V gene: TRBV6-1

CDR3 DNA: TGTGCCAGCAGCTCCCGGCCAATGGGGACCCAGTACTTC
CDR3 protein: CASSSRPMGTQYF
D gene: NA
CDR3 length: 13
J gene: TRBJ2-5
clone size: NA
V gene: TRBV11-3

CDR3 DNA: TGTGCCATCAGTGAGTCATGGAAGGGATCTATCAATCAGCCCCAGCATTTT
CDR3 protein: CAISESWKGSINQPQHF
D gene: NA
CDR3 length: 17
J gene: TRBJ1-5
clone size: once
V gene: TRBV10-3

CDR3 DNA: TGTGCCCAACTAGATGAAAAACTGTTTTTT
CDR3 protein: CAQLDEKLFF
D gene: NA
CDR3 length: 10
J gene: TRBJ1-4
clone size: NA
V gene: TRBV5-3

CDR3 DNA: TGTGCCAGCAGCAATTTACAGATTGAAGATGATGGTGAAGCTTTCTTT
CDR3 protein: CASSNLQIEDDGEAFF
D gene: NA
CDR3 length: 16
J gene: TRBJ1-1
clone size: NA
V gene: TRBV21-1

CDR3 DNA: TGTGCCAGCTCACCCAGGACAGACCAAACCTCTGGGGCCAACGTCCTGACTTTC
CDR3 protein: CASSPRTDQTSGANVLTF
D gene: NA
CDR3 length: 18
J gene: TRBJ2-6
clone size: NA
V gene: TRBV18

CDR3 DNA: TGTGCCACCCGGTTCTCTGGGGCCAACGTCCTGACTTTC
CDR3 protein: CATRFSGANVLTF
D gene: NA
CDR3 length: 13
J gene: TRBJ2-6
clone size: NA
V gene: TRBV15

CDR3 DNA: TGTGCCAGCAGTTTCGGGACCGCGAAAAAACTGTTTTTT
CDR3 protein: CASSFGTAKKLFF
D gene: NA
CDR3 length: 13
J gene: TRBJ1-4
clone size: once
V gene: TRBV27

CDR3 DNA: TGTGCCAGCAGCTCCCTGAGACAGGGTGGATCCTACGAGCAGTACTTC
CDR3 protein: CASSSLRQGGSYEQYF
D gene: TRBD1
CDR3 length: 16
J gene: TRBJ2-7
clone size: NA
V gene: TRBV5-4

CDR3 DNA: TGTGCCAGCAGCCGAGGACAGGCACCAACTAATGAAAAACTGTTTTTT
CDR3 protein: CASSRGQAPTNEKLFF
D gene: TRBD1
CDR3 length: 16
J gene: TRBJ1-4
clone size: once
V gene: TRBV5-4

CDR3 DNA: TGTGCCAGTAGTATAGCGGGCGGACTCAGCAATCAGCCCCAGCATTTT
CDR3 protein: CASSIAGGLSNQPQHF
D gene: NA
CDR3 length: 16
J gene: TRBJ1-5
clone size: NA
V gene: TRBV19

CDR3 DNA: TGTGCCAGCAGCTCGGACAGTTTGATCGGAAACACCATATATTTT
CDR3 protein: CASSSDSLIGNTIYF
D gene: NA
CDR3 length: 15
J gene: TRBJ1-3
clone size: NA
V gene: TRBV3-1/TRBV3-2

CDR3 DNA: TGTGCCACCAGCAGGGGGGGGAACACTGAAGCTTTCTTT
CDR3 protein: CATSRGGNTEAFF
D gene: NA
CDR3 length: 13
J gene: TRBJ1-1
clone size: NA
V gene: TRBV15

CDR3 DNA: TGTGCCAGCAGCTCTGGGACATCAGATGGCTACACCTTC
CDR3 protein: CASSSGTSDGYTF
D gene: NA
CDR3 length: 13
J gene: TRBJ1-2
clone size: NA
V gene: TRBV7-9

CDR3 DNA: TGTGCCAGCAGCGTGTCAGGCCTGAACACCGGGGAGCTGTTTTTT
CDR3 protein: CASSVSGLNTGELFF
D gene: NA
CDR3 length: 15
J gene: TRBJ2-2
clone size: NA
V gene: TRBV9